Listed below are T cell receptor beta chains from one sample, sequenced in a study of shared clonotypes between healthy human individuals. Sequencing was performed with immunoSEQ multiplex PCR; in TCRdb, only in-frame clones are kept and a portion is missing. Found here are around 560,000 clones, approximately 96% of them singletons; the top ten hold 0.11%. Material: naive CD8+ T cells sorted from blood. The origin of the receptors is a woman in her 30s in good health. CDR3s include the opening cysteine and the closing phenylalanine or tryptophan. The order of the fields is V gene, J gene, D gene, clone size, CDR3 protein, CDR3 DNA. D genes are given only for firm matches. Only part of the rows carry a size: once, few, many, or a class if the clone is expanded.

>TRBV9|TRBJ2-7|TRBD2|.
CASSVGWASGTHEQYF
TGTGCCAGCAGCGTTGGGTGGGCTAGCGGGACCCACGAGCAGTACTTC
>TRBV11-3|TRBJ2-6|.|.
CASSLTGEGPGANVLTF
TGTGCCAGCAGCTTAACGGGAGAAGGACCTGGGGCCAACGTCCTGACTTTC
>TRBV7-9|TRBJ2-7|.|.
CASRPGTAYEQYF
TGTGCCAGCAGACCCGGGACTGCCTACGAGCAGTACTTC
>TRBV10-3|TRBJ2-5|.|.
CAISDPDLETQYF
TGTGCCATCAGTGACCCTGATTTAGAGACCCAGTACTTC
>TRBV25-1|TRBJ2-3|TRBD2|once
CASSEWWTSGLSTDTQYF
TGTGCCAGCAGTGAATGGTGGACTAGCGGCCTTAGCACAGATACGCAGTATTTT
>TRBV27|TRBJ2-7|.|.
CASSLSASWGLMSEQYF
TGTGCCAGCAGTTTATCGGCCAGTTGGGGTCTCATGTCCGAGCAGTACTTC
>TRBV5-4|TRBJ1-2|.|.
CASSSVEGGYGYTF
TGTGCCAGCAGCTCCGTCGAGGGGGGTTATGGCTACACCTTC
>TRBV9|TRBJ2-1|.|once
CASSVEGGPYNEQFF
TGTGCCAGCAGCGTAGAGGGGGGACCCTACAATGAGCAGTTCTTC
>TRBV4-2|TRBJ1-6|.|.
CASSQVERGLPLHF
TGTGCCAGCAGCCAAGTTGAACGAGGGCTGCCCCTCCACTTT
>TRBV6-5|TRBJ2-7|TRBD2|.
CASSGAGEESYEQYF
TGTGCCAGCAGCGGAGCGGGAGAAGAGTCCTACGAGCAGTACTTC